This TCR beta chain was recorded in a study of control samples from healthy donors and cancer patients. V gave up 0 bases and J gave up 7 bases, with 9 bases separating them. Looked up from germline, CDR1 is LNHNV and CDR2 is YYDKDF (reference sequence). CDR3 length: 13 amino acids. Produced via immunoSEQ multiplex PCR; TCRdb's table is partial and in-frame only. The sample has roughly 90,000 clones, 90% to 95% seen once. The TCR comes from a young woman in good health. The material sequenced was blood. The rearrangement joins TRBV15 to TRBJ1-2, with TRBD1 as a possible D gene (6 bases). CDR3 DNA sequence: TGTGCCACCAGCAGAGATAAAGGGGGTGGCTACACCTTC. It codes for CATSRDKGGGYTF.